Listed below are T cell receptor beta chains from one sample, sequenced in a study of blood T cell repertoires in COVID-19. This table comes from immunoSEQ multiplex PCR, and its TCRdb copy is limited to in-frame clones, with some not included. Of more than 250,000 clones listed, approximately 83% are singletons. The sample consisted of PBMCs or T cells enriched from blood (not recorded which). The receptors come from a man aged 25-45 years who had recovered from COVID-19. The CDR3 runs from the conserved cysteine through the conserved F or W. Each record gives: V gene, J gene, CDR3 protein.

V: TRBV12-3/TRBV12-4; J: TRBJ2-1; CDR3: CASSQLGGLVPFF
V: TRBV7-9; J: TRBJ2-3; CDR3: CASSTTGSRPDTQYF
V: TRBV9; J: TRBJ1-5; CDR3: CASSVAGQTGQPQHF
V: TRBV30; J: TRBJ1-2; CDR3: CAWSALDRRNYGYTF
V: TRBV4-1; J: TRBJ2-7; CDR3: CASSQDLRLYEQYF
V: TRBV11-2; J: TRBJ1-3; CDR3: CASSLAWTLGGNTIYF
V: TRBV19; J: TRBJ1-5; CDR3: CASSIWAGNSNQPQHF
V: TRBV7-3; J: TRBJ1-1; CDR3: CASSLTPRTEAFF
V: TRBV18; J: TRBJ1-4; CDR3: CASSPRGFGEKLFF
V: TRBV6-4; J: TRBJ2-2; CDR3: CASKALNTGELFF
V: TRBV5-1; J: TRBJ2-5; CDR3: CASSPGQGETQYF
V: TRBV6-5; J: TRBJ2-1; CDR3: CASSLDRMSNEQFF
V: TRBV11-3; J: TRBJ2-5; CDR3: CASSSRGTGEETQYF
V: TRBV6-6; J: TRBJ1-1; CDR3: CASSYEREVAFF
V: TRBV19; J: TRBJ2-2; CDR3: CASTPDRANTGELFF
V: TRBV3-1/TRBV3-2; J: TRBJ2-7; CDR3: CASSQDLGTGSGEQYF
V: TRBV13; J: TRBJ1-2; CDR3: CASSQAGLTPLYGYTF
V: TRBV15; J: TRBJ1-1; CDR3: CATSNRRNTEAFF
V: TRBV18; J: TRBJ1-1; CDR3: CASSPLSVNTEAFF
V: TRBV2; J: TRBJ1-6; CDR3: CASSGHPSSYNSPLHF
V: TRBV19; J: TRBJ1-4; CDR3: CASSMGQGAEKLFF
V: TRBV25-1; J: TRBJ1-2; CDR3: CASSRGHEIPDPSYGYTF
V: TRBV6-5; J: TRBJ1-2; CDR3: CASNTRARANYGYTF
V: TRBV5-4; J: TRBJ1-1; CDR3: CASSPGTEQEAFF
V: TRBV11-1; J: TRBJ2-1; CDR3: CASSLEGDRYNEQFF
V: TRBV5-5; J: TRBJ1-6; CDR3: CASSLVRTGRDSPLHF
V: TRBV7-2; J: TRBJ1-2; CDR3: CASSARLSWRGYTF
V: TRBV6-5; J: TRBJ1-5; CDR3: CASSSGDQPQHF
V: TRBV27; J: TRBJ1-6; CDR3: CASSFRDPRGRGGSPLHF
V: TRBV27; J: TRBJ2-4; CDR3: CASSLRFGDDIQYF
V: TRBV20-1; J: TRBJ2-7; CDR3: CSARNIYEQYF
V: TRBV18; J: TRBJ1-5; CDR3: CASSPRDKTGYGNQPQHF
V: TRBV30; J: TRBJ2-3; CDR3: CAWSATGTRSDTQYF
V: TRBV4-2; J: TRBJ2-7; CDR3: CASSQDGGGGTYEQYF
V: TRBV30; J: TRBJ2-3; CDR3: CAWSRLAGGTTDTQYF
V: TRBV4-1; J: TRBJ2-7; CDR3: CASSQDSPGQQRDEQYF
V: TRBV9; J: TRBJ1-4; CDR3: CASSSGQGGEKLFF
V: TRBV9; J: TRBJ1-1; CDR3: CASSVGGLTEAFF
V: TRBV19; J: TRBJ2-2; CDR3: CASSIAGDIGELFF
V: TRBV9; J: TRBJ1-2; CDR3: CASSASQGVYGYTF
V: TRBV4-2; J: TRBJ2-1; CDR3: CASSQGTSSYNEQFF
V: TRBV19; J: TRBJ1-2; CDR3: CASRDYRAKDGYTF
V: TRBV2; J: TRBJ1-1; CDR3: CASSLRLNTEAFF
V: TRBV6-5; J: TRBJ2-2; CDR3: CASSYERETGELFF
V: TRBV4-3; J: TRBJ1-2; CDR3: CASSPGSTGEHYGYTF
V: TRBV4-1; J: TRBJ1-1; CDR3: CASSQRGPSTEAFF